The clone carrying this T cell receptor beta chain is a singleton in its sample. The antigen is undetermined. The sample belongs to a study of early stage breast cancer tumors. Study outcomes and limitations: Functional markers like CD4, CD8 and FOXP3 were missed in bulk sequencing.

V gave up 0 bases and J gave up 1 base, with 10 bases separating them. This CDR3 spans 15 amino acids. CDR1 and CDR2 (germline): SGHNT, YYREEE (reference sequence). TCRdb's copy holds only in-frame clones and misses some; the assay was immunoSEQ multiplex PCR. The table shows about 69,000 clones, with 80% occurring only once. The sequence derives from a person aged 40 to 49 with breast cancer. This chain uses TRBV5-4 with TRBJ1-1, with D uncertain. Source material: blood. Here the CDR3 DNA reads TGTGCCAGCAGCTTGGGGTCAGGTACGAACACTGAAGCTTTCTTT. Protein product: CASSLGSGTNTEAFF.